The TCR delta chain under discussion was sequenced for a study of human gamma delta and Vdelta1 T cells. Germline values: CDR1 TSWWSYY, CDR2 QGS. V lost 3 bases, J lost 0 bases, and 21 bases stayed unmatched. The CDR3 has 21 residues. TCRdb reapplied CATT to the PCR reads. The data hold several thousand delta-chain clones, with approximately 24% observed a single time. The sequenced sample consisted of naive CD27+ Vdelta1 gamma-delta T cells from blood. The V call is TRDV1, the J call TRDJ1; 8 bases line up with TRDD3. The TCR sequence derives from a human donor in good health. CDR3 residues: CALGEGPLRTGGEAYTDKLIF. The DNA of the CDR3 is TGTGCTCTTGGGGAGGGCCCTCTCCGCACTGGGGGTGAAGCGTACACCGATAAACTCATCTTT.